This T cell receptor beta chain was recovered during a study of blood T cell repertoires in COVID-19. Followed over time, Seattle patients had been enrolled while infection was active. Trimming pared 6 bases from V and 1 base from J, leaving 10 bases between. Germline V gene lookup returns CDR1 KGHSH and CDR2 LQKENI. This CDR3 comprises 13 residues. Methods used by the authors: Reference gene primer amplification in the assay estimated nucleated cell counts. This table comes from immunoSEQ multiplex PCR, and its TCRdb copy is limited to in-frame clones, with some not included. The DNA was the basis for D and trimming; V, J and clone size are from that table. Here the sample spans roughly 300,000 clones, 80% to 90% being singletons.

What was sequenced was peripheral blood. V usage is TRBV18 and J usage is TRBJ2-7; D gene ambiguous. The origin of this receptor is a woman younger than 45 with COVID-19, enrolled during active disease. The CDR3 region has the DNA TGTGCCAGCTCGGCCCCACAGTCCTACGAGCAGTACTTC. It encodes CASSAPQSYEQYF.